The T cell receptor (beta chain) under discussion was sequenced for a study of T cells after yellow fever vaccination. Study-wide findings and caveats: Most primary-vaccination clones reappeared after the booster (more than 95% CD4, roughly 90% CD8).

It was through 5'RACE template switching that TCR cDNA was made, with a universal primer site and UMIs added. TCRdb reanalysed the 5' RACE reads using MiXCR and keeps one entry per CDR3 protein. The data contain hundreds of thousands of distinct CDR3 sequences, under 25% of them singletons. Turning to this clonotype: What it recognizes is unknown.

The V segment lost 4 bases and the J segment 7 bases; nucleotides outside the gene matches: 7. The CDR3 spans 13 residues. Germline V gives CDR1 SQVTM, CDR2 ANQGSEA. The sample in question was PBMCs, obtained 15 days after the yellow fever booster vaccination. The J gene is TRBJ2-1, the V gene TRBV29-1, with TRBD2 identical over 7 bases. The sequence was collected from a young man who received the YFV17D yellow fever vaccine. The CDR3 nucleotides are TGCAGCGTTGTTGTGGGGGGAGGGAATGAGCAGTTCTTC. It encodes CSVVVGGGNEQFF.